This T cell receptor (beta chain) originates from a study of blood T cell repertoires in COVID-19. Study details: Both acute and convalescent COVID-19 samples were obtained from the United States, Italy and Spain.

Germline lookup yields CDR1 SNHLY and CDR2 FYNNEI. V lost 6 bases to trimming and J lost 0 bases, with 10 bases between them. The CDR3 is made up of 14 amino acids. In the authors' methods: Reference gene primer amplification gave nucleated cell count estimates. Clones were sequenced by immunoSEQ multiplex PCR, and TCRdb holds only the in-frame ones, with some missing. V and J calls and clone size are copied from that table; D and trimming were computed from the DNA. The sample yields around 300,000 clones, nearly 90% seen once. This clone was seen more than once but under ten times. The sample taken for sequencing was PBMCs or T cells enriched from blood (not recorded which). The V call is TRBV2, the J call TRBJ2-3, with D maybe TRBD1 (6 bases). The origin of this receptor is a woman aged 55-69 years who had recovered from COVID-19. The CDR3 loop reads CASSKGQSTDTQYF. In nucleotides, the CDR3 is TGTGCCAGCAGCAAAGGACAGAGCACAGATACGCAGTATTTT.